This T cell receptor (beta chain) emerged from a study of OX40 agonist ivuxolimab in advanced cancers. Study summary: At 0.01 to 10 mg/kg, ivuxolimab was administered intravenously to patients every 2 weeks. Of the patients, three showed partial responses, one with hepatocellular carcinoma and two with cutaneous melanoma. Study-wide findings and caveats: Undetermined was the antigen specificity of the expanded peripheral T cells. Average numbers of expanded clones were greater in CD8+ T cells than in CD4+.

Repertoires were generated with immunoSEQ multiplex PCR, while TCRdb's copy carries only in-frame clones and drops some. The table shows about 72,000 clones, with 80% to 90% occurring only once. A remark on this clone: Its antigen is not known.

Trimming took 0 bases from V and 4 from J, leaving 15 bases between them. CDR1 and CDR2 (germline): KGHSH, LQKENI. CDR3 size: 17 residues. The sequence derives from an adult with an advanced solid tumor such as melanoma, head and neck, liver or kidney cancer. Here the sequenced sample was CD4+ or CD8+ T cells sorted from blood, taken in a trial of the OX40 agonist ivuxolimab. The V and J genes are TRBV18 and TRBJ1-4; no definite D call. The CDR3 DNA is TGTGCCAGCTCACCACCGAAAGGGAGAGATGGTAATGAAAAACTGTTTTTT. It encodes CASSPPKGRDGNEKLFF.